These 22 T cell receptor beta chains were all obtained from the same sample, sequenced in a study of CD8+ T cells in alopecia areata. This sample's treatment: oral pan-JAK inhibitor, 5-10 mg twice daily. The authors extracted RNA and reverse transcribed it into cDNA as the sequencing template. Assay used: immunoSEQ multiplex PCR; TCRdb lists only in-frame clones, some missing. The sample yields fewer than 200,000 clones, approximately 52% seen once. Material: CD4+ T cells sorted from blood, obtained between weeks 55 and 65, from a patient treated with tofacitinib. All receptors derive from a human donor with alopecia areata.

CDR3 DNA sequence: TGTGCCAGCAGCTTCGGACAGGCTATCGGAGCTTTCTTT. The encoded protein is CASSFGQAIGAFF. V gene TRBV5-6 combines with J gene TRBJ1-1; 7 bases map to TRBD1. The V segment lost 2 bases and the J segment 10 bases; nucleotides outside the gene matches: 8. Looked up from germline, CDR1 is SGHDT and CDR2 is YYEEEE. There are 13 residues in the CDR3.

The chain combines TRBV5-1 with TRBJ2-3, with a tentative D call TRBD1 (6 bases). CDR1 and CDR2 (germline): SGHRS, YFSETQ. The CDR3 has 15 residues. V lost 0 bases to trimming and J lost 1 base, with 9 bases between them. CDR3 loop: CASSLAGHRTDTQYF. For the CDR3, the DNA is TGCGCCAGCAGCTTGGCGGGACACCGCACAGATACGCAGTATTTT.

This clone has only a few counts. V and J are TRBV4-1 and TRBJ2-5; possibly TRBD1 for D (6 bases). Trimming pared 1 base from V and 1 base from J, leaving 7 bases between. From germline, CDR1 is MGHRA and CDR2 YSYEKL. The length of the CDR3 is 14 residues. The CDR3 sequence is CASSQGDTQETQYF. CDR3 nucleotide sequence: TGCGCCAGCAGCCAAGGGGACACCCAAGAGACCCAGTACTTC.

The genes are TRBV18 and TRBJ1-5; weak D call: TRBD1 (5 bases). Per germline, CDR1 KGHSH and CDR2 LQKENI. With 3 bases removed from V and 0 bases from J, the gap between germline ends came to 9 bases. The CDR3 extends over 15 amino acids. As DNA, the CDR3 is TGTGCCAGCTCACCGGGGGGGAATAGCAATCAGCCCCAGCATTTT. It specifies CASSPGGNSNQPQHF.

The chain joins TRBV7-9 to TRBJ2-1; possible D gene TRBD1, 5 bases. CDR3 length: 15 residues. In germline, CDR1 is SEHNR, CDR2 FQNEAQ (reference sequence). V shed 1 base and J shed 2 bases, with 9 bases lying between them. The CDR3: CASSLDQGTYNEQFF. The CDR3 DNA is TGTGCCAGCAGCTTAGATCAGGGAACCTACAATGAGCAGTTCTTC.

Here the CDR3 reads CSAFIETQYF. Written as DNA, the CDR3 is TGCAGCGCCTTTATCGAGACCCAGTACTTC. The rearrangement joins TRBV29-1 to TRBJ2-5; no clear D. The CDR3 spans 10 residues. V lost 7 bases to trimming and J lost 5 bases, with 8 bases between them. Germline V CDR1 and CDR2: SQVTM, ANQGSEA.

This CDR3 is CSLLIRTGGADTQYF. For the CDR3, the DNA is TGCAGCCTTCTAATACGGACAGGGGGCGCAGATACGCAGTATTTT. The chain recombines TRBV29-1 with TRBJ2-3, with 11 positions matching TRBD1. The V segment lost 8 bases and the J segment 4 bases; nucleotides outside the gene matches: 11. Germline V gene lookup returns CDR1 SQVTM and CDR2 ANQGSEA. The length of the CDR3 is 15 residues.

The rearrangement links TRBV29-1 to TRBJ2-6; D remains ambiguous. The CDR3 extends over 13 amino acids. With 4 bases removed from V and 4 bases from J, the gap between germline ends came to 8 bases. Looked up from germline, CDR1 is SQVTM and CDR2 is ANQGSEA. Written as DNA, the CDR3 is TGCAGCGTTGTGGTTACCGGGGCCAACGTCCTGACTTTC. This encodes CSVVVTGANVLTF.

This clone was seen a handful of times. This sequence joins TRBV4-2 and TRBJ1-2, with D unclear. This CDR3 is built from 13 residues. Per germline, CDR1 LGHNA and CDR2 YNFKEQ. Trimming removed 5 bases at V and 5 bases at J, with 12 bases between. The CDR3 nucleotides read TGTGCCAGCAGCTCGGAGGGCGGGTATGGCTACACCTTC. Translation gives CASSSEGGYGYTF.

The chain combines TRBV5-6 with TRBJ2-1; D not certain. With 2 bases removed from V and 5 bases from J, the gap between germline ends came to 5 bases. The CDR3 loop spans 12 amino acids. Germline-derived CDR1 and CDR2 are SGHDT and YYEEEE. CDR3 residues: CASSFRDNEQFF. The CDR3 nucleotides are TGTGCCAGCAGCTTTAGAGACAATGAGCAGTTCTTC. Full variable domain (rest looked up from reference TRBV5-6 and TRBJ2-1): DAGVTQSPTHLIKTRGQQVTLRCSPKSGHDTVSWYQQALGQGPQFIFQYYEEEERQRGNFPDRFSGHQFPNYSSELNVNALLLGDSALYLCASSFRDNEQFFGPGTRLTVL.

CDR3 sequence (DNA): TGTGCCAGCAGACCCCACAGCTCCTATAATTCACCCCTCCACTTT. This gives the protein CASRPHSSYNSPLHF. The chain uses TRBV27 and TRBJ1-6; D remains unclear. There are 15 residues in the CDR3. V was shortened by 6 bases and J by 0 bases, with 9 bases between the two germline ends. The germline CDR1 and CDR2 sequences are MNHEY and SMNVEV (reference sequence).

This sequence joins TRBV7-2 and TRBJ1-2, with 8 bases aligning to TRBD1. Trimming at V came to 5 bases and at J to 4 bases, leaving 6 bases not matched to a gene. CDR3 length: 14 residues. Germline loops: CDR1 SGHTA, CDR2 FQGNSA. In DNA form, the CDR3 reads TGTGCCAGCAGCACAGGGGGGGTCGGCTATGGCTACACCTTC. Translated, it gives CASSTGGVGYGYTF.

The chain employs TRBV4-1 and TRBJ2-1, with a possible D match to TRBD2 (5 bases). The CDR3 has 15 residues. Trimming removed 4 bases at V and 2 bases at J, with 12 bases between. Germline V gene sequence: CDR1 MGHRA, CDR2 YSYEKL. Written as DNA, the CDR3 is TGCGCCAGCAGCCTAACGGAGGATCCCTACAATGAGCAGTTCTTC. Encoded protein: CASSLTEDPYNEQFF.

The CDR3 loop reads CASSGPTLSETQYF. The DNA for the CDR3 is TGTGCCAGCAGTGGCCCCACCCTGTCAGAGACCCAGTACTTC. This chain uses TRBV13 with TRBJ2-5; D gene ambiguous. This CDR3 has 14 residues. Germline V lookup: CDR1 PRHDT, CDR2 FYEKMQ (reference sequence). Deletions cut 6 bases from V and 4 bases from J, with 15 bases between.

This chain links TRBV18 with TRBJ2-3, with D unresolved. The V end lost 8 bases, the J end lost 2 bases, and 14 bases lay between the germline ends. CDR3 length equals 14 residues. Germline V gives CDR1 KGHSH, CDR2 LQKENI. CDR3: CASQTLGYTDTQYF. CDR3 DNA: TGTGCCAGCCAGACTCTGGGGTACACAGATACGCAGTATTTT.

The V call is TRBV2, the J call TRBJ2-5; D uncertain. The CDR3 extends over 11 amino acids. Trimming cost V 3 bases and J 5 bases, with 4 bases left between them. The germline V gene has CDR1 SNHLY and CDR2 FYNNEI. CDR3 DNA: TGTGCCAGCAGTGAGGAGGAGACCCAGTACTTC. Its translation is CASSEEETQYF. Drawing the rest from reference TRBV2 and TRBJ2-5, the complete variable domain is EPEVTQTPSHQVTQMGQEVILRCVPISNHLYFYWYRQILGQKVEFLVSFYNNEISEKSEIFDDQFSVERPDGSNFTLKIRSTKLEDSAMYFCASSEEETQYFGPGTRLLVL.

In DNA form, the CDR3 reads TGTGCCACCAGCACTCAAAGGGGGGCCAAGGGGCAGACCGAGCAGTACTTC. Encoded protein: CATSTQRGAKGQTEQYF. The chain uses TRBV15 and TRBJ2-7; D may be TRBD1 or TRBD2 (6 bases each). The CDR3 covers 17 residues. Looked up from germline, CDR1 is LNHNV and CDR2 is YYDKDF (reference sequence). The V and J ends lost 4 bases and 6 bases respectively, with 25 bases between them.

Turning to this clone: One junction end disagrees with the germline gene, perhaps due to a read error. The chain links TRBV29-1 to TRBJ2-3; unclear D gene. Per the germline V gene, CDR1 is SQVTM and CDR2 is ANQGSEA. This CDR3 spans 11 amino acids. The CDR3 sequence: CSVTSPDAQYF. As DNA, the CDR3 is TGCAGCGTTACTTCCCCAGATGCGCAGTATTTT.

This sequence joins TRBV2 and TRBJ2-3; D might be TRBD2 (6 bases). Germline lookup yields CDR1 SNHLY and CDR2 FYNNEI. This CDR3 region has 17 residues. The V end was cut by 4 bases, the J end by 6 bases, with 23 bases between. CDR3 nucleotides: TGTGCCAGCAGTGCTACCGCGGGGTACCGAGCGGGCGATACGCAGTATTTT. Translating gives CASSATAGYRAGDTQYF.

V is TRBV5-1 and J is TRBJ1-6, with 8 positions matching TRBD1. The CDR3 is made up of 13 amino acids. V was clipped by 5 bases and J by 7 bases; unmatched bases: 2. Germline loops: CDR1 SGHRS, CDR2 YFSETQ. The CDR3 DNA is TGCGCCAGCAGGGACAGGGAGAATTCACCCCTCCACTTT. It encodes CASRDRENSPLHF. Looking up the rest from reference TRBV5-1 and TRBJ1-6 gives the full variable domain: KAGVTQTPRYLIKTRGQQVTLSCSPISGHRSVSWYQQTPGQGLQFLFEYFSETQRNKGNFPGRFSGRQFSNSRSEMNVSTLELGDSALYLCASRDRENSPLHFGNGTRLTVT.

This clone turned up a few times. CDR3 loop: CASSQDPNTGGNGYTF. In DNA form, the CDR3 reads TGTGCCAGCAGCCAGGACCCCAACACAGGGGGCAATGGCTACACCTTC. V and J are TRBV4-2 and TRBJ1-2, with 9 nucleotides matching TRBD1. The CDR3 length is 16 residues. Trimming removed 3 bases from V and 6 bases from J; junction bases left unmatched: 11. Germline-derived CDR1 and CDR2 are LGHNA and YNFKEQ.

The chain employs TRBV14 and TRBJ1-6, with 9 bases lining up with TRBD1. V lost 5 bases to trimming and J lost 7 bases; unmatched junction nucleotides: 6. CDR3 length equals 15 residues. Germline V lookup: CDR1 SGHDN, CDR2 FVKESK. The chain's CDR3 is CASSSTGQGNSPLHF. Here the CDR3 DNA reads TGTGCCAGCAGCTCAACGGGACAGGGAAATTCACCCCTCCACTTT.